This TCR beta chain emerged from a study of CD8+ T cells in alopecia areata. Study context: It was oral tofacitinib, at 5 to 10 mg twice daily, that treated patients received. Points from the study as a whole: Many of the expanded lesional clones endured in scalp and blood while on tofacitinib. Normal scalp showed lower clonality than lesional scalp, especially alopecia totalis/universalis. Only a single nonresponder existed, so baseline CD8+ expansion links stay unclear.

RNA extraction and reverse transcription yielded cDNA as sequencing template. The assay was immunoSEQ multiplex PCR, and TCRdb's table has in-frame clones only and misses some. Counted here are roughly 120,000 clones, roughly 50% occurring once; the ten biggest clones make up more than 9%. As concerns this clone: As yet, its antigen is unknown.

Treatment here: oral pan-JAK inhibitor, 5-10 mg twice daily. The V end lost 1 base, the J end lost 6 bases, and 12 bases lay between the germline ends. Germline values: CDR1 LGHNA, CDR2 YNFKEQ. The CDR3 runs to 15 residues. The sequenced sample was CD8+ T cells sorted from blood, obtained at week 24, from a patient treated with tofacitinib. This sequence was found in a human donor with alopecia areata. This chain links TRBV4-2 with TRBJ2-2; D possibly corresponds to TRBD2 (5 bases). The CDR3 nucleotides read TGTGCCAGCAGCCAAGGACAAGCGGTTGCCGGGGAGCTGTTTTTT. This translates into CASSQGQAVAGELFF.